This T cell receptor beta chain is from a study of cytomegalovirus exposure and HLA in healthy donors. 13 Jbeta primers and 60 Vbeta primers were used for the PCR. Clones were sequenced by immunoSEQ multiplex PCR, and TCRdb holds only the in-frame ones, with some missing. The data hold 150,000 or so clones, with 80% to 90% observed a single time. Trimming shortened V by 10 bases and J by 0 bases, and 12 bases separated the two germline ends. The CDR3 is made up of 14 amino acids. From germline, CDR1 is SNHLY and CDR2 FYNNEI. The sequence was obtained from a man between 45 and 60 years old in good health and CMV-seropositive. Source material: PBMCs. J is TRBJ2-2 and V is TRBV2; D might be TRBD1 (6 bases). Here the CDR3 DNA reads TGTGCCACCCCGAGGACAGCGAACACCGGGGAGCTGTTTTTT. Translation: CATPRTANTGELFF.